What follows are 5 T cell receptor beta chains derived from one specimen sequenced in a study of blood T cell repertoires in COVID-19. The protocol was immunoSEQ multiplex PCR, while the TCRdb copy is restricted to in-frame clones and leaves out a portion. The sample carries approximately 390,000 clones, around 87% recorded once. The sequencing input was peripheral blood. Every receptor here comes from a woman aged 60-70 years with COVID-19, enrolled during active disease.

Worth noting for this clone: The same CDR3 is also encoded by other DNA sequences in this sample. The genes are TRBV11-2 and TRBJ1-5; D remains unclear. The V and J ends lost 1 base and 0 bases respectively, with 7 bases between them. The CDR3 runs to 15 residues. Germline CDR1 reads SGHAT; CDR2 reads FQNNGV. CDR3 in amino acids: CASSLVGTSNQPQHF. CDR3 in DNA: TGTGCCAGCAGCTTAGTGGGCACTAGCAATCAGCCCCAGCATTTT.

This clone was counted once. As DNA, the CDR3 is TGTGCCAGCAGTGAAGAGAGCAATAATTCACCCCTCCACTTT. Its translation is CASSEESNNSPLHF. V is TRBV2 and J is TRBJ1-6; D gene unclear. The CDR3 is 14 residues long. The V end lost 1 base, the J end lost 5 bases, and 6 bases lay between the germline ends. The germline V gene has CDR1 SNHLY and CDR2 FYNNEI. The whole variable domain, remainder taken from reference TRBV2 and TRBJ1-6, is EPEVTQTPSHQVTQMGQEVILRCVPISNHLYFYWYRQILGQKVEFLVSFYNNEISEKSEIFDDQFSVERPDGSNFTLKIRSTKLEDSAMYFCASSEESNNSPLHFGNGTRLTVT.

The rearrangement links TRBV11-2 to TRBJ2-5; TRBD1 aligns across 10 bases. The CDR3 sequence is 16 residues long. Per germline, CDR1 SGHAT and CDR2 FQNNGV. V lost 0 bases, J lost 4 bases, and 5 bases stayed unmatched. The CDR3 region has the DNA TGTGCCAGCAGCTTAGATAGGGACAGGGGTTTAGAGACCCAGTACTTC. Translating it yields CASSLDRDRGLETQYF. Full variable domain (outside the CDR3, taken from reference TRBV11-2 and TRBJ2-5): EAGVAQSPRYKIIEKRQSVAFWCNPISGHATLYWYQQILGQGPKLLIQFQNNGVVDDSQLPKDRFSAERLKGVDSTLKIQPAKLEDSAVYLCASSLDRDRGLETQYFGPGTRLLVL.

This chain connects TRBV3-1 (or the pseudogene TRBV3-2) to TRBJ1-1; D gene unclear. V was trimmed by 3 bases and J by 5 bases, leaving 13 bases between them. The CDR3 has 14 amino acids. Germline-derived CDR1 and CDR2 are LGHDT and YNNKEL (reference sequence). In DNA form, the CDR3 reads TGTGCCAGCAGCCAGCACGGGGAGCTAACTGAAGCTTTCTTT. Protein: CASSQHGELTEAFF.

CDR3 sequence (DNA): TGTGCCAGCAGTCCTAGCAGGGGGCGCAAAGATACGCAGTATTTT. It codes for CASSPSRGRKDTQYF. The rearrangement links TRBV5-4 to TRBJ2-3; TRBD1 matches 8 bases. V lost 5 bases, J lost 5 bases, and 10 bases stayed unmatched. The V gene's germline CDR1 is SGHNT and CDR2 YYREEE (reference sequence). This CDR3 contains 15 residues. The variable domain in full, completed from reference TRBV5-4 and TRBJ2-3, reads ETGVTQSPTHLIKTRGQQVTLRCSSQSGHNTVSWYQQALGQGPQFIFQYYREEENGRGNFPPRFSGLQFPNYSSELNVNALELDDSALYLCASSPSRGRKDTQYFGPGTRLTVL.